This entry lists 6 T cell receptor beta chains sequenced from one sample in a study of monozygotic twins with inflammatory bowel disease. TCRdb reprocessed the 5' RACE reads, keeping one entry per CDR3 protein, no DNA. Recorded here are 350,000 to 500,000 distinct CDR3 sequences; the top ten clones represent around 2.4%. Sample: blood. These receptors all come from a human donor with ulcerative colitis or Crohn's disease, or a healthy co-twin of an affected twin (not recorded which).

The chain has TRBV5-1 and TRBJ2-7; TCRdb's assignment of TRBD1 cannot be checked, as there is no DNA. CDR1 is SGHRS and CDR2 is YFSETQ in the germline V gene. The CDR3 runs 15 residues. CDR3 in amino acids: CASSTGQGRLYEQYF.

V is TRBV5-1 and J is TRBJ2-5; TCRdb's D call of TRBD2 is untestable without DNA. This CDR3 spans 15 amino acids. Germline V lookup: CDR1 SGHRS, CDR2 YFSETQ. The CDR3 protein is CASSSGDYPKETQYF.

The chain employs TRBV18 and TRBJ2-1; TCRdb picks TRBD2, but there is no DNA to check that call. The CDR3 is 17 amino acids. Germline loops: CDR1 KGHSH, CDR2 LQKENI. The chain's CDR3 is CASSPPSGGEAHNEQFF.

This chain joins TRBV3-1 and TRBJ2-7; TCRdb's D gene call, TRBD2, goes unchecked for lack of DNA. The CDR3 is made up of 17 amino acids. The germline gives CDR1 LGHDT, CDR2 YNNKEL (reference sequence). The chain's CDR3 is CASSQPMTSTRSGEQYF.

The chain carries TRBV6-1 and TRBJ2-7; TCRdb reports TRBD2, a call that lacks DNA to check it against. CDR3 length: 15 residues. Germline CDR1 is MNHNS and CDR2 is SASEGT. The chain's CDR3 is CASSDRDYQEDEQYF.

V usage is TRBV12-3 or TRBV12-4 and J usage is TRBJ2-1; TCRdb lists TRBD2, though no DNA is available to test this call. The CDR3 runs 16 residues. CDR3 sequence reads: CASSSLAGETYNEQFF.